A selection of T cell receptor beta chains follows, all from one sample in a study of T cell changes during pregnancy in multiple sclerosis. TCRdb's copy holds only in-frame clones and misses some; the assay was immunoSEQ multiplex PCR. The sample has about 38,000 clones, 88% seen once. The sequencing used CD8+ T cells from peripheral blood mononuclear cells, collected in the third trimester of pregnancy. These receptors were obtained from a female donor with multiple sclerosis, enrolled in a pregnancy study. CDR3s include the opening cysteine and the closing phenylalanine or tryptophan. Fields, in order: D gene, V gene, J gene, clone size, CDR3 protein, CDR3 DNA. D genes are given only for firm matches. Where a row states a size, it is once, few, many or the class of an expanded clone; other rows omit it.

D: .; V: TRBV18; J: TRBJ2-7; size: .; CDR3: CASSPLGSTAYEQYF; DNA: TGTGCCAGCTCACCACTAGGGTCGACAGCGTACGAGCAGTACTTC
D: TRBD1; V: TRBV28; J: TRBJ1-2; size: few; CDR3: CATPGTGGYGYTF; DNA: TGTGCCACCCCGGGGACAGGGGGATATGGCTACACCTTC
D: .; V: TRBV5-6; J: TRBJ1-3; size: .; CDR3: CASKKLSGFGNTIYF; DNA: TGTGCCAGCAAAAAGTTATCAGGGTTTGGAAACACCATATATTTT
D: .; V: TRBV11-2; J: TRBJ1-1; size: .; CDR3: CASSRTANTEAFF; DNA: TGTGCCAGCAGTCGCACAGCGAACACTGAAGCTTTCTTT
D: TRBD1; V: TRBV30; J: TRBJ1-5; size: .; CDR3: CAWRDRGRVGQPQHF; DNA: TGTGCCTGGAGGGACAGGGGGCGCGTCGGTCAGCCCCAGCATTTT
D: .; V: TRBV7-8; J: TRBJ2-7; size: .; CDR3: CASSFFYEQYF; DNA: TGTGCCAGCAGCTTCTTCTACGAGCAGTACTTC
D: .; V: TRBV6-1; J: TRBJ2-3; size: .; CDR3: CASSEITEQQFYDTQYF; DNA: TGTGCCAGCAGTGAAATTACGGAGCAGCAGTTTTATGATACGCAGTATTTT
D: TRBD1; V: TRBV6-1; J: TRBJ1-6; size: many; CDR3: CASSEDTGGNSPLHF; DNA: TGTGCCAGCAGTGAAGATACAGGGGGAAATTCACCCCTCCACTTT
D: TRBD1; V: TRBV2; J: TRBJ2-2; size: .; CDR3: CAREQGATGELFF; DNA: TGTGCCAGGGAACAGGGGGCCACCGGGGAGCTGTTTTTT
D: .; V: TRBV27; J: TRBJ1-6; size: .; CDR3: CASSLSRTGNSPLHF; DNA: TGTGCCAGCAGTTTATCCCGGACGGGGAATTCACCCCTCCACTTT
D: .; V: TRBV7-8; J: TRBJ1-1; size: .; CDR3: CASSREGEGLDTEAFF; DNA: TGTGCCAGCAGCCGGGAGGGAGAGGGTTTGGACACTGAAGCTTTCTTT
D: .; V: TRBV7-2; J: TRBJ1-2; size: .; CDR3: CASSLAEFNNYGYTF; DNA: TGTGCCAGCAGCTTAGCGGAGTTCAATAACTATGGCTACACCTTC
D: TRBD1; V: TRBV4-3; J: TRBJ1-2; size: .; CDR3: CASSQEGTGTGSIYGYTF; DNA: TGCGCCAGCAGCCAAGAGGGGACCGGGACAGGGTCGATCTACGGCTACACCTTC
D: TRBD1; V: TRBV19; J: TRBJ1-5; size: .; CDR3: CASSVQGDLGQPQHF; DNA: TGTGCCAGTAGTGTACAGGGGGATCTTGGTCAGCCCCAGCATTTT
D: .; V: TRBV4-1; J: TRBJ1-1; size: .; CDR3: CASSPPQGPQRMTEAFF; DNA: TGCGCCAGCAGCCCGCCCCAGGGGCCCCAAAGGATGACTGAAGCTTTCTTT
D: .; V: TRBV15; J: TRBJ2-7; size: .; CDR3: CATSRRQDPLHEQYF; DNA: TGTGCCACCAGCAGGCGACAGGACCCCCTCCACGAGCAGTACTTC
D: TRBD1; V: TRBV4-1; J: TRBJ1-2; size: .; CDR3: CASGMGTGGHGYTF; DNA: TGCGCCAGCGGGATGGGGACAGGGGGTCACGGCTACACCTTC
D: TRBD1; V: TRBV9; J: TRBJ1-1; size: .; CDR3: CASSGRQGVDTEAFF; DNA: TGTGCCAGCAGCGGCCGACAGGGGGTGGACACTGAAGCTTTCTTT
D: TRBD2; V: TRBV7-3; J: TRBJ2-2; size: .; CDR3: CASSRTSGGRPHTGELFF; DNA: TGTGCCAGCAGCCGGACTAGCGGTGGAAGGCCCCACACCGGGGAGCTGTTTTTT
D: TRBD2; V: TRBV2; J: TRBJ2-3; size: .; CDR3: CASTLAGGLRDTQYF; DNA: TGTGCCAGCACCCTAGCGGGGGGGTTGAGGGATACGCAGTATTTT
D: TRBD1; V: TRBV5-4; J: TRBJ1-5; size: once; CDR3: CASSKTGENQPQHF; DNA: TGTGCCAGCAGCAAGACAGGGGAGAATCAGCCCCAGCATTTT
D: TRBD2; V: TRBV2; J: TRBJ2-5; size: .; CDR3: CASRLAGKWETQYF; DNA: TGTGCCAGCAGACTAGCGGGGAAGTGGGAGACCCAGTACTTC
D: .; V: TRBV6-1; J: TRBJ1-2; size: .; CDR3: CASSEVGGSYGYTF; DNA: TGTGCCAGCAGTGAAGTTGGGGGCAGCTATGGCTACACCTTC
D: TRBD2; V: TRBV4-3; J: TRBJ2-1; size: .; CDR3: CASSQEPPSGAYNEQFF; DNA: TGCGCCAGCAGCCAAGAACCCCCTAGCGGGGCATACAATGAGCAGTTCTTC
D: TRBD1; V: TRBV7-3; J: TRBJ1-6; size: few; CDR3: CASSLGQGENSPLHF; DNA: TGTGCCAGCAGCCTCGGACAGGGAGAGAATTCACCCCTCCACTTT
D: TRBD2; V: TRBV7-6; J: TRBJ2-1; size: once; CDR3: CASSLDSGNYNEQFF; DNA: TGTGCCAGCAGCTTAGATAGCGGGAACTACAATGAGCAGTTCTTC
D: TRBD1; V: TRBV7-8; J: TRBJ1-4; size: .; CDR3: CASSLAGWGQDNEKLFF; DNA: TGTGCCAGCAGCTTAGCGGGTTGGGGACAGGATAATGAAAAACTGTTTTTT
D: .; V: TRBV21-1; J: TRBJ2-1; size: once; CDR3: CARKRASTNEQFF; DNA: TGTGCCAGAAAGCGTGCCTCTACCAATGAGCAGTTCTTC
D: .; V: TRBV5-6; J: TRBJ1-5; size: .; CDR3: CASSLGAGGNQPQHF; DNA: TGTGCCAGCAGCTTGGGGGCGGGGGGCAATCAGCCCCAGCATTTT
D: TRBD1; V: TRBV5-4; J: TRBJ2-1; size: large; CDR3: CASRKPPGQGKDEQFF; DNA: TGTGCCAGCAGAAAACCTCCGGGACAGGGTAAGGATGAGCAGTTCTTC